These T cell receptor beta chains were read from a single sample in a study of OX40 agonist ivuxolimab in advanced cancers. This table comes from immunoSEQ multiplex PCR, and its TCRdb copy is limited to in-frame clones, with some not included. The table lists over 55,000 clones, roughly 86% of them singletons. Specimen: CD4+ or CD8+ T cells sorted from blood, collected in a trial of the OX40 agonist ivuxolimab. The receptors derive from an adult with an advanced solid tumor such as melanoma, head and neck, liver or kidney cancer. The conserved cysteine and the conserved F or W are not part of the CDR3 here. Fields, in order: clone size, J gene, V gene, CDR3 protein. Expanded clones get a size class; other rows say once, few or many, or leave the size out.

>once|TRBJ2-7|TRBV2
ASSEGTGWPEQY
>once|TRBJ2-7|TRBV29-1
SVDSGNSYEQY
>.|TRBJ2-1|TRBV28
ASSLGGLAYNEQF
>.|TRBJ1-4|TRBV5-4
ASSFRDTDEKLF
>.|TRBJ2-7|TRBV27
ASSPLESVEQY
>.|TRBJ1-3|TRBV7-6
ASSSGGPENTIY
>.|TRBJ1-1|TRBV4-1
ASSQGTGGMNTEAF
>.|TRBJ1-2|TRBV6-5
ASSYSPDLKDGYT
>.|TRBJ1-3|TRBV28
ASSRTETGNTIY
>.|TRBJ1-2|TRBV14
ASSQAPETGYT
>.|.|TRBV4-1
ASSLGRGVAYEQY
>.|TRBJ2-1|TRBV7-8
ASSPASMDIEQF
>.|TRBJ1-1|TRBV7-9
ATFTNTEAF
>.|TRBJ1-2|TRBV10-3
AISEGQAGYGYT
>.|TRBJ1-5|TRBV27
ATKEGGGNQPQH
>.|TRBJ2-5|TRBV5-4
ASSLGGVETQY
>.|TRBJ2-7|TRBV6-5
ASSSPTGLTYEQY
>few|TRBJ1-1|TRBV19
ASSMFQGSNTEAF
>.|TRBJ2-2|TRBV19
ASSPRQGANTGELF
>.|TRBJ1-4|TRBV6-6
ATGPFEKLF
>.|TRBJ2-2|TRBV27
ASSLYGGTGELF
>.|TRBJ2-3|TRBV4-3
ASSPLTSGSTDTQY
>.|TRBJ2-5|TRBV6-5
ASSYRGVQETQY
>.|TRBJ2-7|TRBV2
ASGRDGLYEQY
>.|TRBJ1-1|TRBV10-3
AISDPRDTEAF
>.|TRBJ1-2|TRBV27
ASSLSHTSNYGYT
>.|TRBJ1-1|TRBV11-2
ASSLGHATTEAF
>once|TRBJ2-1|TRBV29-1
SVDLYAQGNNEQF
>.|TRBJ2-1|TRBV7-6
ASSSTEYNEQF
>.|TRBJ2-7|TRBV27
ASSLSHYGYEQY
>.|TRBJ2-3|TRBV27
ASSFPGLAGDTQY
>.|TRBJ1-1|TRBV27
ASSSGSPNTEAF
>few|TRBJ1-1|TRBV30
AWTPEVHTEAF
>.|TRBJ1-2|TRBV6-5
ASSYSKWYGYT
>.|TRBJ1-2|TRBV5-1
ASSLDRDRGHYGYT
>.|TRBJ1-2|TRBV4-1
ASSQEFWGAGVNYGYT
>.|TRBJ2-1|TRBV5-1
ASSDPDRSYNEQF